One and the same sample provided the 14 T cell receptor beta chains below, sequenced in a study of spatial heterogeneity in lung cancer. From the 5' RACE reads, TCRdb called clonotypes with MiXCR, one entry per CDR3 protein. The data hold 7,500 to 9,000 distinct CDR3 sequences, with 9% to 10% observed a single time. Study observations and caveats: Higher tumor mutation counts went along with higher counts of expanded intratumoral alpha and beta TCRs.

Their target antigens are unknown. Time point specified: sample taken at primary tumor resection. Sequences were derived from lung tumor tissue, sampled at surgery. The receptors here all came from a male donor with early-stage non-small cell lung cancer.

In its sample, this clonotype ranks as medium-sized. The chain couples TRBV5-6 to TRBJ1-2; TRBD1 is a possible D gene (5 bases). Germline CDR1 and CDR2: SGHDT and YYEEEE. V gave up 0 bases and J gave up 2 bases, with 11 bases separating them. The CDR3 extends over 15 amino acids. This CDR3 reads CASSLAGAGNYGYTF. CDR3 nucleotide sequence: TGTGCCAGCAGCTTGGCCGGGGCAGGGAACTATGGCTACACCTTC.

This clonotype came up many times. The chain joins TRBV30 to TRBJ1-6; no clear D. V lost 0 bases to trimming and J lost 7 bases, with 19 bases between them. Germline CDR1 is GTSNPN and CDR2 is SVGIG (reference sequence). This CDR3 comprises 17 residues. Here the CDR3 reads CAWSVLQNPVMNSPLHF. For the CDR3, the DNA is TGTGCCTGGAGTGTACTACAGAACCCCGTGATGAATTCACCCCTCCACTTT. Drawing the rest from reference TRBV30 and TRBJ1-6, the complete variable domain is SQTIHQWPATLVQPVGSPLSLECTVEGTSNPNLYWYRQAAGRGLQLLFYSVGIGQISSEVPQNLSASRPQDRQFILSSKKLLLSDSGFYLCAWSVLQNPVMNSPLHFGNGTRLTVT.

This clonotype was seen many times. The J gene is TRBJ1-1, the V gene TRBV7-2, with TRBD1 matching over 7 bases. The CDR3 loop spans 15 amino acids. The V segment lost 5 bases and the J segment 1 base; nucleotides outside the gene matches: 7. CDR1 SGHTA and CDR2 FQGNSA come from the germline V gene. The CDR3 reads CASSLTGTANTEAFF. The CDR3 bases are TGTGCCAGCAGCCTTACCGGGACAGCGAACACTGAAGCTTTCTTT.

This clonotype has ten or more counts. V and J are TRBV20-1 and TRBJ2-1; TRBD2 matches 7 bases. This CDR3 contains 14 residues. The germline gives CDR1 DFQATT, CDR2 SNEGSKA (reference sequence). Trimming took 4 bases from V and 1 from J; bases not matched to a gene: 4. The CDR3 DNA follows: TGCAGTGCTACCGGGAGGCGGTCCTACAATGAGCAGTTCTTC. This gives the protein CSATGRRSYNEQFF.

At least ten counts were recorded for this clonotype. This CDR3 is CASSRYRGGTEAFF. CDR3 in DNA: TGTGCCAGCAGCAGATACAGGGGTGGGACTGAAGCTTTCTTT. The rearrangement uses TRBV11-2 and TRBJ1-1; TRBD1 agrees at 7 bases. J was trimmed by 5 bases and V by 5 bases; bases with no gene match: 8. The germline V gene encodes CDR1 SGHAT and CDR2 FQNNGV. The CDR3 is made up of 14 amino acids.

In its sample, this clonotype was seen many times. The chain has TRBV28 and TRBJ2-7, with a tentative D call TRBD1 (5 bases). CDR1 and CDR2 (germline): MDHEN, SYDVKM. V was cut by 7 bases and J by 4 bases, with 11 bases left in between. The CDR3 has 12 residues. The CDR3, as DNA: TGTGCCAGCACAGGGTACGGGTACGAGCAGTACTTC. Its protein product is CASTGYGYEQYF.

The gene calls are TRBV28 and TRBJ2-7; D ambiguous. V gave up 4 bases and J gave up 4 bases, with 14 bases separating them. This CDR3 has 14 amino acids. Germline-derived CDR1 and CDR2 are MDHEN and SYDVKM. The CDR3 region has the DNA TGTGCCAGCAGTTCGTTAGGACGAAATTACGAGCAGTACGTC. Its protein product is CASSSLGRNYEQYV.

This clonotype was seen at least ten times. The chain is built from TRBV20-1 and TRBJ1-4; unclear D gene. Trimming took off 1 base at V and 8 bases at J, with 11 bases between the two ends. CDR1 and CDR2 (germline): DFQATT, SNEGSKA (reference sequence). CDR3 size: 13 residues. CDR3 nucleotides: TGCAGTGCTAGAGTGTCTCTAGGGGAAAAACTGTTTTTT. Its translation is CSARVSLGEKLFF.

This clonotype is classed as medium-sized. The J gene is TRBJ2-7, the V gene TRBV27, with D hard to call. Germline V gene lookup returns CDR1 MNHEY and CDR2 SMNVEV (reference sequence). Trimming removed 4 bases from V and 6 bases from J, with 19 bases in between. The CDR3 has 15 amino acids. CDR3 DNA sequence: TGTGCCAGCAGTTCTCGGACGGATGGGTATCTCGAGCAGTACTTC. Translating gives CASSSRTDGYLEQYF.

This clonotype has at least ten counts. The chain uses TRBV12-3 or TRBV12-4 and TRBJ1-1, with D uncertain. V was clipped by 6 bases and J by 7 bases, with 27 bases between them. The CDR3 sequence is 17 residues long. The CDR3 coding sequence is TGTGCCAGCAGCAATTTAAGGGCCGGGAGCAAACGGAGTGAAGCTTTCTTT. Amino acid sequence: CASSNLRAGSKRSEAFF.

This clonotype showed up many times. The genes are TRBV5-1 and TRBJ2-5, with D uncertain. The germline V gene has CDR1 SGHRS and CDR2 YFSETQ. V lost 0 bases to trimming and J lost 7 bases, with 4 bases between them. This CDR3 has 11 residues. DNA for the CDR3: TGCGCCAGCAGCTTGGAAGGGACCCAGTACTTC. Translation: CASSLEGTQYF.

By sample fraction, this clonotype is medium-sized (0.01 to 0.1%). The chain employs TRBV7-6 and TRBJ2-3, with D uncertain. V was clipped by 5 bases and J by 1 base, with 10 bases between them. Germline V lookup: CDR1 SGHVS, CDR2 FNYEAQ. CDR3 size: 14 residues. In nucleotides, the CDR3 is TGTGCCAGCAGCCTTTCCCCAGGCACAGATACGCAGTATTTT. Residues: CASSLSPGTDTQYF.

This clonotype was seen many times. This sequence joins TRBV12-3 or TRBV12-4 and TRBJ2-1; D call uncertain. The CDR3 is made up of 14 amino acids. V lost 0 bases and J 9 bases, leaving 12 bases between the germline ends. This chain's CDR3 is CASSLALPVGEQFF. DNA for the CDR3: TGTGCCAGCAGTTTAGCTTTGCCGGTCGGTGAGCAGTTCTTC.

This clonotype showed up many times. V usage is TRBV27 and J usage is TRBJ1-6; possible D gene TRBD1, 6 bases. The CDR3 runs 14 residues. Germline-derived CDR1 and CDR2 are MNHEY and SMNVEV (reference sequence). Trimming stripped 2 bases from V and 7 bases from J, with 9 bases between. The DNA of the CDR3 is TGTGCCAGCAGTTTAGGACAGAAGAATTCACCCCTCCACTTT. Its translation is CASSLGQKNSPLHF.